The T cell receptor (beta chain) described here comes from a study of CD8 T cells in Susac syndrome. The wider study: Patients with Susac syndrome were therapy-naive, on corticosteroids, or on intravenous immunoglobulin alone at the time that blood was drawn. Findings and limits, study-wide: The total CD8+ repertoires contained about 15 Susac-specific public clones, and the CD8+ TEMRA repertoires contained about 5.

Roughly 0.45 to 1 ug RNA was reverse transcribed with random hexamers. TCRdb re-called the immunoSEQ multiplex PCR reads with MiXCR, one entry per CDR3 protein. This table has some 130,000 distinct CDR3 sequences, roughly 94% appearing once. With regard to this clonotype: As yet, its antigen is unknown.

Looked up from germline, CDR1 is SGHNT and CDR2 is YYREEE (reference sequence). CDR3 length: 14 residues. V was clipped by 1 base and J by 2 bases, with 9 bases between them. The patients with Susac syndrome satisfied recently defined diagnostic criteria for either definite or probable disease. The chain uses TRBV5-4 and TRBJ2-5; weak D call: TRBD1 (6 bases). Input material: CD8+ T cells from PBMCs. The receptor was isolated from a human donor with Susac syndrome. The CDR3 spells CASSLFGTQETQYF. Written as DNA, the CDR3 is TGTGCCAGCAGCTTGTTCGGGACACAAGAGACCCAGTACTTC.